A selection of T cell receptor beta chains follows, all from one sample in a study of shared clonotypes between healthy human individuals. TCRdb's table, derived via immunoSEQ multiplex PCR, lists solely in-frame clones and lacks some. This sample has around 600,000 clones, with about 97% found just once. Sequencing input: naive CD4+ T cells sorted from blood. The receptors here all came from a woman between 25 and 40 years old in good health. Each CDR3 is given with its conserved first and last residue. The D gene is left open where the match is weak.

J gene	D gene	V gene	CDR3 protein
TRBJ2-1	.	TRBV5-1	CASSLDYSYNEQFF
TRBJ2-1	.	TRBV27	CASSERVPYNEQFF
TRBJ2-3	TRBD2	TRBV30	CAWSVRLAGGGGDTQYF
TRBJ2-1	.	TRBV29-1	CSVRGLLNNNEQFF
TRBJ1-2	.	TRBV6-1	CASSEHGGAGGYTF
TRBJ2-2	.	TRBV7-9	CASSGQIRGPNTGELFF
TRBJ2-7	TRBD1	TRBV28	CASSLKRTGQGYEQYF
TRBJ1-4	.	TRBV28	CASSSLERSGKLFF
TRBJ1-3	.	TRBV15	CATSKGDGSILFSGNTIYF
TRBJ2-7	.	TRBV29-1	CSVAQMGLSEQYF
TRBJ1-1	.	TRBV5-4	CASSLDRLNTEAFF
TRBJ2-3	.	TRBV5-1	CASSLSGGRDTQYF
TRBJ2-5	TRBD2	TRBV7-9	CASSPFYSGLNQETQYF
TRBJ2-3	.	TRBV6-5	CASSYSGADTQYF
TRBJ2-5	.	TRBV9	CASSVALRSETQYF
TRBJ1-6	TRBD1	TRBV6-5	CASGTGTYSPLHF
TRBJ2-7	TRBD2	TRBV19	CASSILAGGSYEQYF
TRBJ2-1	TRBD2	TRBV5-1	CASSGGTSGSNEQFF
TRBJ1-2	.	TRBV5-1	CASSPGTPNRYGYTF
TRBJ2-5	.	TRBV11-2	CASSLVMGEDETQYF
TRBJ2-1	TRBD1	TRBV4-1	CASSQVPTGSSYNEQFF
TRBJ2-1	TRBD2	TRBV7-3	CASSLNPTSAYNEQFF
TRBJ2-7	TRBD2	TRBV19	CASGISGSFSYEQYF
TRBJ1-5	TRBD1	TRBV28	CASSLAGGGNQPQHF
TRBJ2-7	.	TRBV2	CASRWSYEQYF
TRBJ1-1	.	TRBV12-5	CASGRGPEGTEAFF
TRBJ2-1	TRBD1	TRBV28	CASSSRDRVRNEQFF
TRBJ2-5	.	TRBV2	CASMRAAVVAQYF
TRBJ1-1	.	TRBV28	CASSFTGGGPEAFF
TRBJ2-3	TRBD2	TRBV6-5	CASSLAGRTDTQYF
TRBJ2-7	.	TRBV10-3	CAITRDSSAYEQYF
TRBJ1-4	.	TRBV19	CASSIDRFGTSNEKLFF
TRBJ2-1	.	TRBV27	CASSPWDAAPYNEQFF
TRBJ2-2	TRBD1	TRBV28	CASSGAGQGTTGELFF
TRBJ2-7	TRBD1	TRBV5-6	CASSLARLKDRAGEQYF
TRBJ2-1	TRBD2	TRBV9	CASSMTSGANNEQFF
TRBJ2-7	TRBD1	TRBV5-1	CASSVQGAPPGEQYF
TRBJ2-2	.	TRBV4-2	CASSQGDPGTGELFF